What follows describes a single T cell receptor beta chain. The data are from a study of a mutant IDH1 vaccine in newly diagnosed glioma. Study overall: Treated patients had a mean age of approximately 40 years and a 62.5% male, approximately 38% female split.

As for time point: baseline, week 1 (first vaccination visit). Stated treatment: pre-vaccination baseline after standard-of-care therapy. This CDR3 has 15 amino acids. Looked up from germline, CDR1 is MNHNS and CDR2 is SASEGT. The V and J ends lost 3 bases and 3 bases, in that order; junction bases with no gene match: 1. Clones were read by immunoSEQ multiplex PCR, and TCRdb kept only the in-frame ones, dropping some. This sample has 30,000 to 35,000 clones, with more than 70% found just once. The sequencing used peripheral blood mononuclear cells (PBMCs), collected from a glioma patient treated with radiotherapy, temozolomide or both. This TCR was recovered from a man over 45 with glioma. Some clones in this sample may be carry-over from other donors' samples. The chain carries TRBV6-1 and TRBJ2-7; TRBD2 agrees at 14 bases. Written as DNA, the CDR3 is TGTGCCAGCAGTGAGGGACTAGCGGGAGTCTACGAGCAGTACTTC. It codes for CASSEGLAGVYEQYF.